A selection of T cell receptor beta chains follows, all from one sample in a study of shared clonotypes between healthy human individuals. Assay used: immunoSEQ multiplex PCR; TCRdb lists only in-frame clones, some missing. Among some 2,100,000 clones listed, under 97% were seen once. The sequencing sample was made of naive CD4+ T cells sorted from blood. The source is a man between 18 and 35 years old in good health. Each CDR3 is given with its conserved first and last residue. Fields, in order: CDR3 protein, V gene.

CASSSLRFNQPQHF	TRBV6-5
CASRLQAANYGYTF	TRBV28
CAWSVHGTSPGPQHF	TRBV30
CASISSAGGSAEAFF	TRBV27
CASSVDSVIQGGQYF	TRBV2
CASSPPSGANVLTF	TRBV5-1
CASSLPPRGNTGELFF	TRBV18
CASSLTDLNTEAFF	TRBV7-2
CASSLAVYNSPLHF	TRBV7-9
CASSRLGTNTEAFF	TRBV4-1
CASSLGSGTGVNIQYF	TRBV5-5
CASSPRGTSSYEQYF	TRBV4-1
CASSFESQGSSRGYTF	TRBV5-6
CASRKPGQGYTEAFF	TRBV19
CASSLDRGHSPLHF	TRBV5-1
CASSLGMVGEQYF	TRBV27
CASSLGGPPTEAFF	TRBV27
CASSMGGSSYNEQFF	TRBV5-1
CASSEGPWGNQPQHF	TRBV6-1
CAWSVGRTSGSNAYEQYF	TRBV30
CASRQQQNTEAFF	TRBV6-1
CASSLVSGIEAFF	TRBV7-9
CASSPQGEGYGYTF	TRBV18
CASREDPASYEQYF	TRBV6-5
CASSRDRGQYEQYF	TRBV27
CASSIGTVNEKLFF	TRBV27
CASSLARGDTQYF	TRBV7-7
CASSLVGGGNEQFF	TRBV6-5
CAISESAAYEQYF	TRBV10-3
CASSLSRTGDTDTQYF	TRBV7-9
CASRLAGLYNEQFF	TRBV10-2
CASTQSLAGGPSEQFF	TRBV7-2
CASSRTGWIEGEKLFF	TRBV14